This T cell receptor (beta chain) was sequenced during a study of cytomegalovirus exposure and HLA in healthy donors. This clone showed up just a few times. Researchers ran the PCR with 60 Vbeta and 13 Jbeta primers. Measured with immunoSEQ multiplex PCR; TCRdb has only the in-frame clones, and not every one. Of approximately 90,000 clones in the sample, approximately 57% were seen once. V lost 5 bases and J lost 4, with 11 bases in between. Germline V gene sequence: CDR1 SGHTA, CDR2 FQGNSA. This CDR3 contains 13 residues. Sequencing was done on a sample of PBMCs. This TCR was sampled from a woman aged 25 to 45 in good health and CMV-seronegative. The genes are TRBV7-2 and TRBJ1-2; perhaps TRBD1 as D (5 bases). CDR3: CASSPDSSYGYTF. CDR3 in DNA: TGTGCCAGCAGCCCCGACAGTTCCTATGGCTACACCTTC. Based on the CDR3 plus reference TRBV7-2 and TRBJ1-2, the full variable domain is GAGVSQSPSNKVTEKGKDVELRCDPISGHTALYWYRQSLGQGLEFLIYFQGNSAPDKSGLPSDRFSAERTGGSVSTLTIQRTQQEDSAVYLCASSPDSSYGYTFGSGTRLTVV.